The next 6 T cell receptor beta chains were all read from a single sample in a study of blood T cell repertoires in COVID-19. Assay: immunoSEQ multiplex PCR; the TCRdb copy retains only in-frame clones and omits some. The data contain about 250,000 clones, under 90% of them singletons. Sequences were obtained from PBMCs or T cells enriched from blood (not recorded which). The receptor source for this set is a man in his forties who had recovered from COVID-19.

The V call is TRBV27, the J call TRBJ2-3; 11 bases are a match to TRBD2. V gave up 2 bases and J gave up 2 bases; unmatched junction bases: 6. Per germline, CDR1 MNHEY and CDR2 SMNVEV (reference sequence). The CDR3 covers 17 residues. CDR3 nucleotide sequence: TGTGCCAGCAGTTTAGATGTAGCGGGAGGGAACACAGATACGCAGTATTTT. It encodes CASSLDVAGGNTDTQYF.

V is TRBV12-5 and J is TRBJ1-4; 11 bases match TRBD1. This CDR3 spans 14 amino acids. Germline V gene sequence: CDR1 LGHNT, CDR2 FRNRAP. The junction had 6 bases not matched to a gene; V was cut back by 7 bases and J by 8 bases. The CDR3 DNA is TGTGCTAGTGCCGGACAGGGGGCCGGGGAAAAACTGTTTTTT. Its protein product is CASAGQGAGEKLFF. Filled out from reference TRBV12-5 and TRBJ1-4, the complete variable domain reads DARVTQTPRHKVTEMGQEVTMRCQPILGHNTVFWYRQTMMQGLELLAYFRNRAPLDDSGMPKDRFSAEMPDATLATLKIQPSEPRDSAVYFCASAGQGAGEKLFFGSGTQLSVL.

V and J are TRBV2 and TRBJ2-3; tentative D call: TRBD2 (6 bases). The germline V and J ends were trimmed by 1 base and 8 bases, with 13 bases remaining between them. Germline values: CDR1 SNHLY, CDR2 FYNNEI. The CDR3 runs 14 residues. Written as DNA, the CDR3 is TGTGCCAGCAGTGAAGAGGGCAGCGGGCGTACGCAGTATTTT. Its translation: CASSEEGSGRTQYF.

The chain carries TRBV7-3 and TRBJ2-1; TRBD2 matches 13 bases. The junction had 7 bases not matched to a gene; V was cut back by 5 bases and J by 9 bases. Germline CDR1 and CDR2: SGHTA and FQGTGA. CDR3 length equals 15 residues. CDR3 region: CASSTGLAGAAEQFF. The CDR3 region has the DNA TGTGCCAGCAGCACTGGACTAGCGGGGGCAGCTGAGCAGTTCTTC.

The V gene is TRBV27, the J gene TRBJ1-6; D gene ambiguous. CDR1 is MNHEY, CDR2 SMNVEV, per germline (reference sequence). V was trimmed by 8 bases and J by 2 bases, leaving 16 bases between them. The length of the CDR3 is 16 residues. The CDR3 DNA reads TGTGCCAGCGGAAGTTTGGCCGGGACCTATAATTCACCCCTCCACTTT. Protein sequence: CASGSLAGTYNSPLHF.

The V and J genes are TRBV5-1 and TRBJ2-1; 7 nucleotides match TRBD2. V trimming: 3 bases; J trimming: 8 bases; junction bases outside the gene matches: 8. Germline values: CDR1 SGHRS, CDR2 YFSETQ. This CDR3 is built from 14 residues. The CDR3 nucleotides are TGCGCCAGCAGCTGGCCGGGACTATCTCATGAGCAGTTCTTC. This gives the protein CASSWPGLSHEQFF.